This paragraph covers one T cell receptor beta chain sequence. This entry comes from a study of blood T cell repertoires in COVID-19. Study-level information: COVID-19 samples collected from the United States, Italy and Spain covered acute and convalescent phases.

Trimming removed 4 bases from V and 1 base from J, with 7 bases in between. The CDR3 runs 13 residues. Germline CDR1 KGHDR, CDR2 SFDVKD. Authors' processing steps: For nucleated cells, counts were estimated from reference gene primer amplification. Sequenced by immunoSEQ multiplex PCR; TCRdb stores in-frame clones only, minus some. The DNA gave D and trimming, while V, J and clone size come from that table. The top ten hold around 1% of the sample, which has fewer than 200,000 clones, about 86% seen once. The TCR sequence derives from a woman aged 18-29 years who had recovered from COVID-19. V gene TRBV24-1 combines with J gene TRBJ2-7, with a possible D match to TRBD1 (5 bases). Sequenced sample: peripheral blood. The chain's CDR3 is CATSDRESYEQYF. DNA of the CDR3: TGTGCCACCAGTGACAGGGAATCCTACGAGCAGTACTTC.